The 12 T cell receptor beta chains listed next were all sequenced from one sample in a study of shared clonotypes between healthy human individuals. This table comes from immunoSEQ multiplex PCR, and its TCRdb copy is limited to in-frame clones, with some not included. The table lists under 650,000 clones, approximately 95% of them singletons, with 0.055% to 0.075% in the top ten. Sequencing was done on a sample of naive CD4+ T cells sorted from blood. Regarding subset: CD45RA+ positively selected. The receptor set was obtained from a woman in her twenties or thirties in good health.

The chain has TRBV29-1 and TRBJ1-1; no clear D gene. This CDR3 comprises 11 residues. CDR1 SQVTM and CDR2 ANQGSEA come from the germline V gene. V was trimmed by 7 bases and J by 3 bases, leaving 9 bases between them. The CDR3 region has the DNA TGCAGCGCCGGACGGGACACTGAAGCTTTCTTT. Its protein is CSAGRDTEAFF.

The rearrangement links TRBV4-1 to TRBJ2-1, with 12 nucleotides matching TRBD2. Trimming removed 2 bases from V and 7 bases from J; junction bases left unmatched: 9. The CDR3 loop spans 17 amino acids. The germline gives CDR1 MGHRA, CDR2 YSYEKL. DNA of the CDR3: TGCGCCAGCAGCCAATCGGTAGGGACTAGCGGGCTAAATGAGCAGTTCTTC. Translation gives CASSQSVGTSGLNEQFF.

CDR3 DNA: TGCGCCAGCAGCTTGTTCAGTCTGTCCGCGAACACCGGGGAGCTGTTTTTT. Its protein is CASSLFSLSANTGELFF. The chain carries TRBV5-1 and TRBJ2-2; D remains unclear. The CDR3 runs to 17 residues. Germline assignment: CDR1 SGHRS and CDR2 YFSETQ. V lost 1 base and J 0 bases, leaving 13 bases between the germline ends.

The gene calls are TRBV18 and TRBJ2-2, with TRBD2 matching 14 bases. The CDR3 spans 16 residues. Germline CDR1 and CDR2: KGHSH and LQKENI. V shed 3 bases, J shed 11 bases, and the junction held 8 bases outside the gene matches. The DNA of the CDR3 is TGTGCCAGCTCACCTCCCGGGACTAGCGGGAGTGGTGAGCTGTTTTTT. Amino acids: CASSPPGTSGSGELFF.

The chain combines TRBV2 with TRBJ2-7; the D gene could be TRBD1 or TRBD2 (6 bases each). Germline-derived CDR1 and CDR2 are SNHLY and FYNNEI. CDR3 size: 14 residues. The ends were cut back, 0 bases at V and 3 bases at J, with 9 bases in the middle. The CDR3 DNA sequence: TGTGCCAGCAGTGAAGCAGGGGGGATCTACGAGCAGTACTTC. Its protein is CASSEAGGIYEQYF.

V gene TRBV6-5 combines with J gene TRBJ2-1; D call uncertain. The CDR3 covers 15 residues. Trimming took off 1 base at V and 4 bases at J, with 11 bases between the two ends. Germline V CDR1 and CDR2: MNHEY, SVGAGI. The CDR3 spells CASSYLGKEYNEQFF. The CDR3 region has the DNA TGTGCCAGCAGTTACTTGGGGAAGGAGTACAATGAGCAGTTCTTC.

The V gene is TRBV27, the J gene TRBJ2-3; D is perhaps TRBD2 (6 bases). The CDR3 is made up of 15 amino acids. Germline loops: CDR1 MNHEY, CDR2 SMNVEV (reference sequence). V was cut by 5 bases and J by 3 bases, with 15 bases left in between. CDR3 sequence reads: CASSPLRERTDTQYF. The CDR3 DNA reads TGTGCCAGCAGTCCCCTCCGGGAGAGAACAGATACGCAGTATTTT.

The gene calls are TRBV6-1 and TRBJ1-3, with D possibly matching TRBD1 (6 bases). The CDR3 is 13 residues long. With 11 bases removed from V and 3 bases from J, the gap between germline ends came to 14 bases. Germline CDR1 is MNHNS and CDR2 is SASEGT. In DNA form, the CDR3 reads TGTGCCCTGGCGGCACAGGGTGGAAACACCATATATTTT. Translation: CALAAQGGNTIYF.

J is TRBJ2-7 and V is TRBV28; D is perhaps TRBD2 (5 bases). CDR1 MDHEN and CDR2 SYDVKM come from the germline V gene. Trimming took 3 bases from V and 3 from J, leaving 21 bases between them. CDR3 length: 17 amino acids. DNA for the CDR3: TGTGCCAGCAGTTTCAGCCCCCGGCGGGTCCCCAACTACGAGCAGTACTTC. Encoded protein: CASSFSPRRVPNYEQYF.

CDR3 bases: TGTGCCAGCAGTTTATCGGGACAGGGAAACACCATATATTTT. Translating it yields CASSLSGQGNTIYF. The genes are TRBV28 and TRBJ1-3; TRBD1 matches 7 bases. The germline CDR1 and CDR2 sequences are MDHEN and SYDVKM. Trimming took 1 base from V and 4 from J; bases not matched to a gene: 1. The CDR3 is 14 residues long.

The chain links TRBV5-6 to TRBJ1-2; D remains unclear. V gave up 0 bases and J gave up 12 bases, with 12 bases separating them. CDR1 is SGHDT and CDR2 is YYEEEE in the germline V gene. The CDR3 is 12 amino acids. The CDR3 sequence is CASSLGIGLNTF. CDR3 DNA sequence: TGTGCCAGCAGCTTGGGTATAGGGTTAAACACCTTC.

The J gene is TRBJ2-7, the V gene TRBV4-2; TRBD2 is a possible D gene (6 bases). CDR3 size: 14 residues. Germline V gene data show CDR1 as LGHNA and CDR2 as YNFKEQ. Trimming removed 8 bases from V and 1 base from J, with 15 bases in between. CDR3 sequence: CASGTPGGSYEQYF. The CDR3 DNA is TGTGCCAGCGGGACCCCCGGGGGTTCCTACGAGCAGTACTTC.